The sequence of this T cell receptor (beta chain) was determined in a study of human T cells and chemical hapten exposure. What the library attached to individual cDNA molecules were unique molecular identifiers. TCRdb re-called the RACE reads through MiXCR, storing one row per CDR3 protein. The sample contains roughly 94,000 distinct CDR3 sequences, 9.3% of which appear only once. The ends were cut back, 6 bases at V and 2 bases at J, with 5 bases in the middle. The V gene's germline CDR1 is SNHLY and CDR2 FYNNEI. The CDR3 spans 11 residues. Turning to this clonotype: Its antigen is undetermined.

Indicated time point: patch test 2, 6 weeks after DPC sensitization. The treatment was: therapeutic diphenylcyclopropenone sensitization with weekly scalp DPC. Study-level results: Large CDR3 similarity clusters arose significantly more often from expanded TCRs than from controls. A positive correlation with patch test score was shown by PT1 expanded TCR counts.

V and J are TRBV2 and TRBJ2-7; D unresolved. Specimen: whole blood, collected in connection with sensitization to the hapten diphenylcyclopropenone (DPC). The receptor was derived from a woman aged 40 to 50 with alopecia areata. Some clones in this sample may be carry-over from other donors' samples. In nucleotides, the CDR3 is TGTGCCAGCAGCGCAACCTACGAGCAGTACTTC. This encodes CASSATYEQYF.